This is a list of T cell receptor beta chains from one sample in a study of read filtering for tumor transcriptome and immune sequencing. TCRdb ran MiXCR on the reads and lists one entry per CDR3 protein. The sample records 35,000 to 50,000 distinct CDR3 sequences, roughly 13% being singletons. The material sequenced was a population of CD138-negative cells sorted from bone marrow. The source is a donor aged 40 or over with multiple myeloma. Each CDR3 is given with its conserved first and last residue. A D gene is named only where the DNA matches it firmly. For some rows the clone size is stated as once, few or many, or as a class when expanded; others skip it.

DNA: TGTGCCATCAGTGAGTCTAAATGGGGACAGGGTTTGCAGCCCCAGCATTTT
CDR3: CAISESKWGQGLQPQHF
D: TRBD1
V: TRBV10-3
size: many
J: TRBJ1-5

DNA: TGTGCCAGCAGTCTTAGCGAGACTGAGCAGTTCTTC
CDR3: CASSLSETEQFF
D: .
V: TRBV12-3/TRBV12-4
size: many
J: TRBJ2-1

DNA: TGTGCCAGCAGCTTGAACGGGAGGGACGGGGAGCTGTTTTTT
CDR3: CASSLNGRDGELFF
D: TRBD2
V: TRBV7-6
size: many
J: TRBJ2-2

DNA: TGTGCCAGCAGCTTAGACGGCGTGTTGAACACTGAAGCTTTCTTT
CDR3: CASSLDGVLNTEAFF
D: .
V: TRBV7-2
size: many
J: TRBJ1-1

DNA: TGTGCCAGCAGTCGGACGGGGGAAGATACGCAGTATTTT
CDR3: CASSRTGEDTQYF
D: .
V: TRBV2
size: many
J: TRBJ2-3

DNA: TGCGCCAGCAGCTTGTCGAGCGGGGCCCAAGAGACCCAGTACTTC
CDR3: CASSLSSGAQETQYF
D: TRBD2
V: TRBV5-1
size: few
J: TRBJ2-5

DNA: TGTGCCAGCTCACCGCTGGACACCCCGGACGGGGAGCTGTTTTTT
CDR3: CASSPLDTPDGELFF
D: .
V: TRBV18
size: many
J: TRBJ2-2

DNA: TGTGTCACCAGACGGGACCGCTGGAGCTCCTACAATGAGCAGTTCTTC
CDR3: CVTRRDRWSSYNEQFF
D: .
V: TRBV6-2/TRBV6-3
size: few
J: TRBJ2-1

DNA: TGTGCCTGGAGTCTAGCGGGAGGGTACTCCACAGATACGCAGTATTTT
CDR3: CAWSLAGGYSTDTQYF
D: TRBD2
V: TRBV30
size: many
J: TRBJ2-3

DNA: TGTGCCCTCCGGGCCCAGGGGATGAACACTGAAGCTTTCTTT
CDR3: CALRAQGMNTEAFF
D: .
V: TRBV10-3
size: many
J: TRBJ1-1

DNA: TGTGCCAGCAGGCCCTCTAGCGGGGGGGAGAATACGCAGTATTTT
CDR3: CASRPSSGGENTQYF
D: TRBD2
V: TRBV6-5
size: many
J: TRBJ2-3

DNA: TGTGCCAGTAGTATAGAAGAAGGTACTGGGGCCAACGTCCTGACTTTC
CDR3: CASSIEEGTGANVLTF
D: .
V: TRBV19
size: many
J: TRBJ2-6

DNA: TGTGCCAGCAATCGACTAGCGGGGAGCTCCTACGAGCAGTACTTC
CDR3: CASNRLAGSSYEQYF
D: TRBD2
V: TRBV6-2/TRBV6-3
size: many
J: TRBJ2-7

DNA: TGTGCCTCAGAGCAGACAACGTCCTACAATGAGCAGTTCTTC
CDR3: CASEQTTSYNEQFF
D: .
V: TRBV9
size: .
J: TRBJ2-1

DNA: TGTGCCAGCAGCGTAGGGCGAGCCGCTCGTCGGACCGGGGAGCTGTTTTTT
CDR3: CASSVGRAARRTGELFF
D: .
V: TRBV9
size: many
J: TRBJ2-2

DNA: TGTGCCAGCACCGAGGGGCCCTACAATGAGCAGTTCTTC
CDR3: CASTEGPYNEQFF
D: .
V: TRBV2
size: many
J: TRBJ2-1

DNA: TGCAGTGCTATGCCCTCTGGGGCCAACGTCCTGACTTTC
CDR3: CSAMPSGANVLTF
D: .
V: TRBV20-1
size: many
J: TRBJ2-6

DNA: TGTGCCAGCCCATCTGGAAACACCATATATTTT
CDR3: CASPSGNTIYF
D: .
V: TRBV27
size: many
J: TRBJ1-3

DNA: TGTGCCAGCAGCTTAGGTAGTAACACTGAAGCTTTCTTT
CDR3: CASSLGSNTEAFF
D: .
V: TRBV7-3
size: many
J: TRBJ1-1

DNA: TGTGCCAGCAGCGCCCGACAGACTAATTCACCCCTCCACTTT
CDR3: CASSARQTNSPLHF
D: .
V: TRBV9
size: many
J: TRBJ1-6

DNA: TGCAGCGTTGAAGTGGCCAGGGGGAACGAGCAGTACTTC
CDR3: CSVEVARGNEQYF
D: TRBD1
V: TRBV29-1
size: many
J: TRBJ2-7

DNA: TGCAGTGCCCTGGGTTCCGGAGCTGGCTACACCTTC
CDR3: CSALGSGAGYTF
D: .
V: TRBV20-1
size: many
J: TRBJ1-2

DNA: TGTGCCAGCAGCCCGGACAGGGGGTTCACCGGGGAGCTGTTTTTT
CDR3: CASSPDRGFTGELFF
D: TRBD1
V: TRBV5-4
size: many
J: TRBJ2-2

DNA: TGTGCCAGCAGCCCACTAGCGGGAAGCCTTTATACGCAGTATTTT
CDR3: CASSPLAGSLYTQYF
D: TRBD2
V: TRBV6-4
size: many
J: TRBJ2-3

DNA: TGTGCCATCAGGATGTCCAACTACAATGAGCAGTTCTTC
CDR3: CAIRMSNYNEQFF
D: .
V: TRBV10-3
size: many
J: TRBJ2-1

DNA: TGTGCCAGCAGTTTACAGGGGTCTGGCTACACCTTC
CDR3: CASSLQGSGYTF
D: .
V: TRBV27
size: many
J: TRBJ1-2

DNA: TGTGCCAGCAGTTTATTCCGAGGGAGAGATACGCAGTATTTT
CDR3: CASSLFRGRDTQYF
D: .
V: TRBV28
size: many
J: TRBJ2-3

DNA: TGTGCCAGCAGCTCGGGACTAGCCGGTACGCAGTATTTT
CDR3: CASSSGLAGTQYF
D: TRBD2
V: TRBV7-2
size: many
J: TRBJ2-3

DNA: TGTGCCAGCAGTCGTACAGTGAACACTGAAGCTTTCTTT
CDR3: CASSRTVNTEAFF
D: .
V: TRBV6-6
size: many
J: TRBJ1-1

DNA: TGCGCCAGCAGTGTAGCGGGGGGGTCCACAGATACGCAGTATTTT
CDR3: CASSVAGGSTDTQYF
D: TRBD2
V: TRBV10-2
size: many
J: TRBJ2-3

DNA: TGCAGCGTTGACAGGGGGGACACCATATATTTT
CDR3: CSVDRGDTIYF
D: TRBD1
V: TRBV29-1
size: many
J: TRBJ1-3

DNA: TGTGCCAGCAGTGAGGCTAGCTCCGAGCAGTACTTC
CDR3: CASSEASSEQYF
D: .
V: TRBV25-1
size: many
J: TRBJ2-7

DNA: TGTGCCAGCAGCGTAGTCCCCTCAGCCTATGAGCAGTTCTTC
CDR3: CASSVVPSAYEQFF
D: .
V: TRBV9
size: .
J: TRBJ2-1

DNA: TGTGCCAGCAGCTTAAGGGGCCGTTTAAATACGCAGTATTTT
CDR3: CASSLRGRLNTQYF
D: .
V: TRBV11-2
size: .
J: TRBJ2-3

DNA: TGCGCCAGCAGCGAGGACAGGGGAGATGAAAAACTGTTTTTT
CDR3: CASSEDRGDEKLFF
D: TRBD1
V: TRBV5-1
size: many
J: TRBJ1-4

DNA: TGTGCTAGCAGCTTAGTGCCCGGATTACCTGAAGAGACCCAGTACTTC
CDR3: CASSLVPGLPEETQYF
D: .
V: TRBV7-7
size: many
J: TRBJ2-5